The 27 T cell receptor beta chains below come from one sample, sequenced in a study of blood T cells in healthy people across ages. Next came a second PCR, run for about 6 to 11 cycles, which used a sample-barcoded 5' primer along with a J-beta primer mix. TCRdb processed the 5' RACE reads anew with MiXCR; each CDR3 protein has one entry. The data contain around 690,000 distinct CDR3 sequences, around three fifths of them singletons. Sequences were obtained from blood. These receptors were taken from a man between 60 and 75 years old in good health.

This clonotype was counted only a few times. The chain couples TRBV4-2 to TRBJ2-3, with TRBD2 identical over 11 bases. The V and J ends lost 2 bases and 2 bases, in that order; junction bases with no gene match: 3. CDR3 length equals 16 residues. The germline gives CDR1 LGHNA, CDR2 YNFKEQ. This CDR3 is CASSQLAGGATDTQYF. DNA for the CDR3: TGTGCCAGCAGCCAACTAGCGGGGGGCGCCACAGATACGCAGTATTTT.

The chain has TRBV3-1 and TRBJ2-5; 9 bases line up with TRBD2. The CDR3 has 16 residues. V was clipped by 2 bases and J by 3 bases; unmatched bases: 7. CDR1 and CDR2 from the germline V gene are LGHDT and YNNKEL (reference sequence). For the CDR3, the DNA is TGTGCCAGCAGCCAACTGAGGGCTAGCGGGAAAGAGACCCAGTACTTC. Protein sequence: CASSQLRASGKETQYF.

The CDR3 protein is CASSQPRTDTQYF. The DNA for the CDR3 is TGTGCCAGCTCCCAGCCGCGCACAGATACGCAGTATTTT. The chain combines TRBV18 with TRBJ2-3; D gene uncertain. Trimming left V 6 bases short and J 1 base short, with 8 bases between. The CDR3 extends over 13 amino acids. Germline-derived CDR1 and CDR2 are KGHSH and LQKENI. Complete variable domain (other parts from reference TRBV18 and TRBJ2-3): NAGVMQNPRHLVRRRGQEARLRCSPMKGHSHVYWYRQLPEEGLKFMVYLQKENIIDESGMPKERFSAEFPKEGPSILRIQQVVRGDSAAYFCASSQPRTDTQYFGPGTRLTVL.

The gene calls are TRBV29-1 and TRBJ2-7; weak D call: TRBD1 (5 bases). V was trimmed by 4 bases and J by 2 bases, leaving 15 bases between them. The V gene's germline CDR1 is SQVTM and CDR2 ANQGSEA. The CDR3 has 14 amino acids. CDR3 bases: TGCAGCGTTGTCAGGGCCGGCTCTACCTACGAGCAGTACTTC. Its translation: CSVVRAGSTYEQYF.

Ten or more counts support this clonotype. This chain links TRBV5-1 with TRBJ2-5; D uncertain. Germline V gene lookup returns CDR1 SGHRS and CDR2 YFSETQ. V shed 3 bases and J shed 5 bases, with 11 bases lying between them. The CDR3 is 13 amino acids. The CDR3 is CASSSAQRETQYF. The CDR3 coding sequence is TGCGCCAGCAGCTCGGCCCAAAGGGAGACCCAGTACTTC.

The CDR3 sequence is CSASTGARARAEAFF. As DNA, the CDR3 is TGCAGTGCTTCGACAGGAGCAAGGGCGCGCGCTGAAGCTTTCTTT. The chain is built from TRBV20-1 and TRBJ1-1, with D possibly being TRBD1 (6 bases). The CDR3 is made up of 15 amino acids. The germline V gene has CDR1 DFQATT and CDR2 SNEGSKA (reference sequence). Trimming removed 5 bases at V and 6 bases at J, with 22 bases between.

This clonotype showed up just a few times. The chain is built from TRBV20-1 and TRBJ2-7, with 9 bases that match TRBD1. This CDR3 contains 14 residues. Germline V gene sequence: CDR1 DFQATT, CDR2 SNEGSKA (reference sequence). J was trimmed by 2 bases and V by 6 bases; bases with no gene match: 8. This chain's CDR3 is CSALRDRAPYEQYF. DNA for the CDR3: TGCAGTGCCCTCCGGGACAGGGCCCCCTACGAGCAGTACTTC.

This chain joins TRBV19 and TRBJ2-1, with D uncertain. Germline V gives CDR1 LNHDA, CDR2 SQIVND (reference sequence). CDR3 length equals 13 residues. Trimming took 5 bases from V and 6 from J, leaving 11 bases between them. DNA of the CDR3: TGTGCCAGTAGTGTAATATGGGGCAATGAGCAGTTCTTC. This encodes CASSVIWGNEQFF.

This clonotype was detected only a few times. The V call is TRBV7-2, the J call TRBJ1-2; D is perhaps TRBD1 (5 bases). The CDR3 extends over 15 amino acids. Trimming shortened V by 5 bases and J by 0 bases, and 13 bases separated the two germline ends. Germline CDR1 reads SGHTA; CDR2 reads FQGNSA. The CDR3 DNA sequence: TGTGCCAGCAGCCGATATGACAGCACTAACTATGGCTACACCTTC. Its translation: CASSRYDSTNYGYTF.

The chain uses TRBV7-7 and TRBJ2-3; 8 nucleotides agree with TRBD2. Germline V gene data show CDR1 as SSHAT and CDR2 as FNYEAQ (reference sequence). The trim removed 5 bases at V and 9 bases at J, leaving 10 bases unmatched. The CDR3 covers 14 residues. CDR3 nucleotide sequence: TGTGCCAGCAGCCCGGGGGGGGGCTCAATAACGCAGTATTTT. It yields the protein CASSPGGGSITQYF.

This chain links TRBV10-3 with TRBJ1-6, with 7 bases fitting TRBD1. Germline V CDR1 and CDR2: ENHRY, SYGVKD. The CDR3 consists of 14 residues. V lost 6 bases and J lost 8; bases outside the gene matches: 7. DNA for the CDR3: TGTGCCATCAGGACGACAGGGAGGGATTCACCCCTCCACTTT. Its protein is CAIRTTGRDSPLHF.

The rearrangement joins TRBV24-1 to TRBJ2-2; D gene ambiguous. The CDR3 sequence is 16 residues long. The ends were cut back, 5 bases at V and 0 bases at J, with 12 bases in the middle. Germline CDR1 is KGHDR and CDR2 is SFDVKD. The CDR3 spells CATSAVDGTNTGELFF. The CDR3 DNA sequence: TGTGCCACCAGTGCCGTGGACGGAACGAACACCGGGGAGCTGTTTTTT.

The chain is built from TRBV10-2 and TRBJ2-3, with D tentatively TRBD1 or TRBD2 (6 bases each). With 7 bases removed from V and 3 bases from J, the gap between germline ends came to 14 bases. The CDR3 loop spans 14 amino acids. Germline values: CDR1 WSHSY, CDR2 SAAADI. The CDR3 region is CASMRGADTDTQYF. The CDR3 DNA reads as TGCGCCAGCATGAGGGGGGCTGATACAGATACGCAGTATTTT.

DNA of the CDR3: TGCAGTGCTAAGCCCCTAGCGGGTTTTTACAATGAGCAGTTCTTC. Protein sequence: CSAKPLAGFYNEQFF. The gene calls are TRBV20-1 and TRBJ2-1; 8 bases fit TRBD2. The CDR3 runs 15 residues. The V gene end was trimmed by 4 bases and the J gene end by 4 bases; junction bases not matched to a gene: 9. Germline CDR1 is DFQATT and CDR2 is SNEGSKA (reference sequence).

This clonotype was picked up a small number of times. The chain joins TRBV29-1 to TRBJ1-2; a possible D gene is TRBD1 (5 bases). From germline, CDR1 is SQVTM and CDR2 ANQGSEA. This CDR3 comprises 15 residues. V lost 3 bases and J lost 2, with 16 bases in between. The CDR3 DNA follows: TGCAGCGTTGAGGCCAAGGCGGGGGACAACTATGGCTACACCTTC. The encoded protein is CSVEAKAGDNYGYTF.

CDR3 coding DNA: TGTGCCAGCAGCCAGGCTAGCGGGGGGAACCTTGCCCAAGAGACCCAGTACTTC. This sequence encodes CASSQASGGNLAQETQYF. The V gene is TRBV4-2, the J gene TRBJ2-5; 11 bases align to TRBD2. The J segment lost 1 base and the V segment lost 3 bases, leaving 10 bases of the junction unmatched. Per germline, CDR1 LGHNA and CDR2 YNFKEQ. The CDR3 extends over 18 amino acids.

There are a few counts of this clonotype. This chain joins TRBV20-1 and TRBJ2-7; the D is unclear. CDR3 length: 15 amino acids. Germline V lookup: CDR1 DFQATT, CDR2 SNEGSKA (reference sequence). V gave up 0 bases and J gave up 2 bases, with 14 bases separating them. The CDR3 bases are TGCAGTGCTAGAGATCTACGGAGCCGCCCCTACGAGCAGTACTTC. As protein: CSARDLRSRPYEQYF.

This clonotype showed up just a few times. The chain joins TRBV27 to TRBJ1-5; 7 bases are shared with TRBD1. The germline CDR1 and CDR2 sequences are MNHEY and SMNVEV (reference sequence). With V trimmed by 5 bases and J by 5 bases, 6 bases remained unmatched. The CDR3 has 14 amino acids. The CDR3 DNA reads TGTGCCAGCAGTCGACAGGGCACTGATCAGCCCCAGCATTTT. Amino acids: CASSRQGTDQPQHF.

There are a few counts of this clonotype. CDR3 in amino acids: CSARVAGMENTEAFF. The DNA for the CDR3 is TGCAGTGCTAGGGTGGCAGGGATGGAGAACACTGAAGCTTTCTTT. The chain combines TRBV20-1 with TRBJ1-1, with a possible D match to TRBD1 (5 bases). The CDR3 has 15 amino acids. V lost 3 bases to trimming and J lost 1 base, with 15 bases between them. Germline CDR1 is DFQATT and CDR2 is SNEGSKA (reference sequence).

There are a few counts of this clonotype. V gene TRBV29-1 combines with J gene TRBJ2-5, with 12 nucleotides matching TRBD1. The germline gives CDR1 SQVTM, CDR2 ANQGSEA. The CDR3 has 14 amino acids. Losses at the gene ends were 7 bases for V and 5 bases for J; bases not matched to a gene: 8. The CDR3 DNA reads TGCAGCGCACCGGGACAGGGGGCTCGCGAGACCCAGTACTTC. It encodes CSAPGQGARETQYF.

About this clonotype: An end of the junction differs from the germline gene, which may be a read error. V and J are TRBV6-5 and TRBJ2-1; 11 bases line up with TRBD2. The germline V gene encodes CDR1 MNHEY and CDR2 SVGAGI. The CDR3 runs 15 residues. The CDR3 reads CAGSYSLAGGREQFF. CDR3 DNA sequence: TGTGCCGGCAGTTACTCCCTAGCGGGGGGACGGGAGCAGTTCTTC.

The gene calls are TRBV21-1 and TRBJ2-5; the table's D gene call, TRBD1, was not cross checked with the DNA. TRBV21-1 is labeled a pseudogene. This CDR3 comprises 15 residues. The CDR3 reads CASSSRGAVQETQYF. Written as DNA, the CDR3 is TGTGCCAGCAGCTCCAGGGGGGCGGTTCAAGAGACCCAGTACTTC.

The sample holds a few counts of this clonotype. The CDR3 spells CASSYGSADTQYF. CDR3 coding DNA: TGTGCCAGCAGTTACGGGTCCGCAGATACGCAGTATTTT. The rearrangement uses TRBV6-5 and TRBJ2-3; no clear D. CDR3 length: 13 amino acids. Trimming shortened V by 2 bases and J by 4 bases, and 7 bases separated the two germline ends. Germline lookup yields CDR1 MNHEY and CDR2 SVGAGI.

This chain uses TRBV2 with TRBJ1-2; perhaps TRBD1 as D (5 bases). This CDR3 region has 16 residues. Looked up from germline, CDR1 is SNHLY and CDR2 is FYNNEI. Trimming pared 3 bases from V and 4 bases from J, leaving 18 bases between. CDR3 region: CASSDNGRQPLYGYTF. The DNA of the CDR3 is TGTGCCAGCAGTGATAATGGGAGACAGCCTCTCTATGGCTACACCTTC. The variable domain in full, with the rest retrieved from reference TRBV2 and TRBJ1-2, is EPEVTQTPSHQVTQMGQEVILRCVPISNHLYFYWYRQILGQKVEFLVSFYNNEISEKSEIFDDQFSVERPDGSNFTLKIRSTKLEDSAMYFCASSDNGRQPLYGYTFGSGTRLTVV.

There are a few counts of this clonotype. The genes are TRBV12-3 or TRBV12-4 and TRBJ1-2; 7 nucleotides match TRBD1. Losses at the gene ends were 1 base for V and 2 bases for J; bases not matched to a gene: 10. This CDR3 spans 17 amino acids. The CDR3 reads CASSLVQGTTRNYGYTF. The CDR3 nucleotides read TGTGCCAGCAGTTTAGTACAGGGGACCACCAGGAACTATGGCTACACCTTC.

The J gene is TRBJ2-1, the V gene TRBV20-1; 10 bases map to TRBD2. The CDR3 is 12 residues long. Germline trimming cut 6 bases from V and 10 bases from J; bases unmatched to any gene: 6. From germline, CDR1 is DFQATT and CDR2 SNEGSKA (reference sequence). This chain's CDR3 is CSAPGLAYEQFF. DNA of the CDR3: TGCAGTGCCCCGGGACTAGCGTACGAGCAGTTCTTC.

This clonotype turned up a few times. The gene calls are TRBV6-5 and TRBJ2-7; D gene uncertain. CDR3 size: 14 residues. Per germline, CDR1 MNHEY and CDR2 SVGAGI. The V and J ends lost 2 bases and 2 bases respectively, with 10 bases between them. The CDR3 bases are TGTGCCAGCAGTTACGTGCTGGGAACCTACGAGCAGTACTTC. Translated, it gives CASSYVLGTYEQYF.